This T cell receptor (beta chain) is from a study of cytomegalovirus exposure and HLA in healthy donors. CDR1 SNHLY and CDR2 FYNNEI come from the germline V gene. The CDR3 is 17 amino acids. Trimming stripped 3 bases from V and 2 bases from J, with 20 bases between. Broader study findings: Among TCR sequences, most were rare, though some public TCRs appeared in many donors. Common viral pathogens seemed to be connected with several of the most significant clusters, according to a later analysis.

Comments on this clone: Its antigen remains unidentified.

The primer mix had 60 Vbeta and 13 Jbeta primers. The assay was immunoSEQ multiplex PCR, and TCRdb's table has in-frame clones only and misses some. The sample consists of some 150,000 clones, approximately 87% of them appearing once. The TCR was taken from a woman in her 30s in good health and CMV-seronegative. The chain combines TRBV2 with TRBJ2-7; D perhaps matches TRBD2 (7 bases). Input material: PBMCs. The CDR3: CASSDRRGLADTYEQYF. CDR3 nucleotide sequence: TGTGCCAGCAGTGATCGCAGGGGCCTAGCGGACACCTACGAGCAGTACTTC.